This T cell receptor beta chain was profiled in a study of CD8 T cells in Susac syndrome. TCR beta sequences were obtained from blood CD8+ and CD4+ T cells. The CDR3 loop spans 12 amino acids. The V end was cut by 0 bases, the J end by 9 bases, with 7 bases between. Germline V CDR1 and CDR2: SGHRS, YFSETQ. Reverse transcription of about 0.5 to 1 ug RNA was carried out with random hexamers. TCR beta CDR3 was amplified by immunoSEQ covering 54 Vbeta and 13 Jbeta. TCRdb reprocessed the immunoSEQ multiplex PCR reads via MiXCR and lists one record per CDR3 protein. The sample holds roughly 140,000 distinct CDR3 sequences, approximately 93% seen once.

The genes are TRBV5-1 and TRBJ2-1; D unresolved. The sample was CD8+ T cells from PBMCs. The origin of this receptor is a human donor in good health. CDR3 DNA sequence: TGCGCCAGCAGCTTGGCCGTGAGTGAGCAGTTCTTC. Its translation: CASSLAVSEQFF.